This TCR beta chain was captured by sequencing in a study of vaccination effects on CD4 cells after COVID-19. Regarding this clone: Antigen specificity is unknown.

The CDR3 sequence is 14 residues long. Germline values: CDR1 SGHKS, CDR2 YYEKEE (reference sequence). V dropped 6 bases and J dropped 4 bases, with 13 bases sitting between them. Data came from immunoSEQ multiplex PCR; TCRdb stores just in-frame clones and leaves some out. The sample records 75,000 or so clones, about three quarters being singletons. Findings of the study overall: There was marked clonal contraction among infection- and vaccine-induced clones late after vaccination.

In the ViraFEST assay, antigen-specific CD4+ clonotypes were identified by expansion after peptide-pool stimulation. Having been cultured for around nine days, the cells underwent CD4+ T cell isolation. The participants, recipients of two vaccine doses, got either BNT162b2 or mRNA-1273. The TCR comes from a human donor who received a COVID-19 vaccine. The specimen comprised CD4+ T cells from PBMCs cultured with HCoV-OC43 spike peptides, sampled after COVID-19 vaccination. Subset meaning: HCoV-OC43 spike overlapping peptide pool stimulation. The rearrangement links TRBV5-5 to TRBJ1-4, with D maybe TRBD1 (5 bases). CDR3 amino acids: CASTFGAVNEKLFF. In DNA form, the CDR3 reads TGTGCCAGCACTTTTGGGGCAGTTAATGAAAAACTGTTTTTT.